This TCR beta chain came from a study of CD8 T cells in Susac syndrome. The germline V gene has CDR1 MNHEY and CDR2 SMNVEV (reference sequence). The ends were cut back, 6 bases at V and 3 bases at J, with 12 bases in the middle. The CDR3 is 14 residues long. Random hexamers primed reverse transcription of roughly 0.5 to 1 ug RNA. By means of immunoSEQ multiplex PCR, TCR beta CDR3 spanning 54 Vbeta and 13 Jbeta underwent amplification. Each CDR3 protein gets one entry after TCRdb re-called the immunoSEQ multiplex PCR reads with MiXCR. The sample includes approximately 100,000 distinct CDR3 sequences, nearly 95% of them seen just once. Matching for age and sex applied to the controls, who were healthy donors. In contrast to the negatively isolated CD8+ and CD4+ T cells, TEMRA cells were FACS-enriched. As to this clonotype: What it recognizes is unknown.

Study-level points and caveats: It was acknowledged in the study that the number of individuals who were included in its TCR sequencing and HLA analysis was relatively small.

The sample comprised CD4+ T cells from PBMCs. The rearrangement joins TRBV27 to TRBJ1-3; possibly TRBD1 for D (6 bases). The TCR was taken from a human donor in good health. The CDR3, as DNA: TGTGCCAGCAGCAGGGGCGTCAATGGAAACACCATATATTTT. This sequence encodes CASSRGVNGNTIYF.